This TCR beta chain was recorded in a study of siplizumab effects on memory and regulatory T cells. The ends were cut back, 8 bases at V and 3 bases at J, with 13 bases in the middle. CDR1 and CDR2 (germline): MNHNS, SASEGT. The CDR3 runs to 13 residues. The method was immunoSEQ multiplex PCR; TCRdb's version includes in-frame clones alone and lacks a portion of them. There are 110,000 or so clones in the sample; 80% to 95% occur only once, and over 0.15% lies in the top ten. The rearrangement uses TRBV6-1 and TRBJ2-5, with D perhaps assigned TRBD1 or TRBD2 (6 bases each). The TCR originated in a human donor in good health. Sequenced material: non-Treg CD4+ T cells sorted from blood. CDR3 region: CASRGTPEETQYF. The CDR3 nucleotides read TGTGCCAGCCGCGGGACACCGGAAGAGACCCAGTACTTC.